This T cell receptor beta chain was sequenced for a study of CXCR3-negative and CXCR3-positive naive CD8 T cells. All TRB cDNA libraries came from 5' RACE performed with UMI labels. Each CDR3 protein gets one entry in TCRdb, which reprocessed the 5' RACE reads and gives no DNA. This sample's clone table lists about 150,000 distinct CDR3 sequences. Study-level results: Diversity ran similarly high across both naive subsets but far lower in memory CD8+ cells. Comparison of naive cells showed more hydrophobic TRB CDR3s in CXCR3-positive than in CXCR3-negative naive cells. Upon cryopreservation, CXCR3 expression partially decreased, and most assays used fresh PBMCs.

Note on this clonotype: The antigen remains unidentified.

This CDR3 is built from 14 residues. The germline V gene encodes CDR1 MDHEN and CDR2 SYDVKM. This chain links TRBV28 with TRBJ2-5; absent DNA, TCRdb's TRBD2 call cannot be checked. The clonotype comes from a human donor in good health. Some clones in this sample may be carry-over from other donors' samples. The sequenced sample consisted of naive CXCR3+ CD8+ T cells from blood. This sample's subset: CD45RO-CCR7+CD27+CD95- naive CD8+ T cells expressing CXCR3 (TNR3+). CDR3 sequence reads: CASSLRLGMETQYF.